The T cell receptor beta chain described here comes from a study of blood T cell repertoires in COVID-19. Study-level background: From the United States, Italy and Spain came samples of acute and convalescent COVID-19. From T cells, B-cell-depleted T cells, or PBMCs came the material, which was cDNA or gDNA.

Germline lookup yields CDR1 SGHTA and CDR2 FQGNSA. The V segment lost 7 bases and the J segment 12 bases; nucleotides outside the gene matches: 15. The CDR3 is 13 residues long. Authors' processing steps: Amplification with reference gene primers provided the estimates of nucleated cell counts. Assay used: immunoSEQ multiplex PCR; TCRdb lists only in-frame clones, some missing. That table gives V, J and clone size, and the DNA gave D and trimming. The sample lists about 95,000 clones, around 90% occurring once. Sequencing input: peripheral blood. The origin of this receptor is a woman in her seventies with acute or convalescent COVID-19. The V and J genes are TRBV7-2 and TRBJ2-7; 7 bases are shared with TRBD2. This CDR3 reads CASKRNLGGTPYF. CDR3 bases: TGTGCCAGCAAGCGTAACCTCGGGGGGACTCCGTACTTC. The full variable domain, in which reference TRBV7-2 and TRBJ2-7 provide the parts outside the CDR3, is GAGVSQSPSNKVTEKGKDVELRCDPISGHTALYWYRQSLGQGLEFLIYFQGNSAPDKSGLPSDRFSAERTGGSVSTLTIQRTQQEDSAVYLCASKRNLGGTPYFGPGTRLTVT.